The clone carrying this T cell receptor (beta chain) was seen a single time. No antigen is known for it. The sample is drawn from a study of T cell responses to AZD1222 COVID-19 vaccine. General observations from the study: White British ancestry dominated among donors, who included more females, and clonal diversity was possibly underestimated.

Researchers grouped second doses given at about 4 or about 12 weeks into one pool. The table came from immunoSEQ multiplex PCR; TCRdb's copy has only in-frame clones and leaves some out. The table shows some 130,000 clones, with approximately 95% occurring only once. The clonotype comes from an adult who received the AZD1222 COVID-19 vaccine. Material: peripheral blood, obtained 28 days after the second AZD1222 dose.

The CDR3 DNA sequence: TGCGCCAGCAGCTGGGGGACAGGAACTTCTGGAAACACCATATATTTT. Its protein is CASSWGTGTSGNTIYF. V is TRBV5-1 and J is TRBJ1-3, with TRBD1 matching over 8 bases. Trimming at V came to 3 bases and at J to 1 base, leaving 6 bases not matched to a gene. The CDR3 is 16 amino acids. CDR1 and CDR2 (germline): SGHRS, YFSETQ.